The clone carrying this TCR beta chain was counted only a few times. The antigen remains undetermined. This entry comes from a study of T-cell memory formation after mild COVID-19. General study findings and limits: Whereas later expanders leaned CD4+, clones contracting day 15 to 85 showed a balanced CD4/CD8 makeup. The study found contracting CD4+ clones mainly in CM and EM and contracting CD8+ clones in EMRA.

V was cut by 0 bases and J by 0 bases, with 11 bases left in between. CDR3 length: 16 amino acids. Germline lookup yields CDR1 MGHRA and CDR2 YSYEKL. MiXCR was run by TCRdb on the 5' RACE reads, yielding one entry per CDR3 protein. This sample has roughly 110,000 distinct CDR3 sequences, with about an eighth found just once. Sequencing was carried out using PBMCs or a T cell subset sorted from them (not recorded which). This clonotype originated in a man younger than 30 who had mild COVID-19 (a few samples of this study predate the infection). Cell type and time point are not known. The chain uses TRBV4-1 and TRBJ1-1, with no clear D. CDR3 bases: TGCGCCAGCAGCCAAGATATGGGCATGATGAACACTGAAGCTTTCTTT. Its translation: CASSQDMGMMNTEAFF.